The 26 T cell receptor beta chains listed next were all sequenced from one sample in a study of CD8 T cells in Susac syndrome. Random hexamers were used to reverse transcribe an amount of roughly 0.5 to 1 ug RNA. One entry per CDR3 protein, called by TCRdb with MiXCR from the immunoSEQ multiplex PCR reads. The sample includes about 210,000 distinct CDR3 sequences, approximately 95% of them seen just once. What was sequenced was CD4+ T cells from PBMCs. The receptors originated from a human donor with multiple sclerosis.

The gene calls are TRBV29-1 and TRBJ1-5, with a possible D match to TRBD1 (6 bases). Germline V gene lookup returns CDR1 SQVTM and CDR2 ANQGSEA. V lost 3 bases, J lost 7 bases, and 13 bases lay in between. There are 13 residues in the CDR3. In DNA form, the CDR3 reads TGCAGCGTTGATGGGGGCGCTGGCCAGCCCCAGCATTTT. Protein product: CSVDGGAGQPQHF.

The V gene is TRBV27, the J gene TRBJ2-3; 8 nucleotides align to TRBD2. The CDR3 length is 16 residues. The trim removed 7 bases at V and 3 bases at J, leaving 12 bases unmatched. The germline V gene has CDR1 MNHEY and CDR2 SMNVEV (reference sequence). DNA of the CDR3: TGTGCCAGCACCCCGGGGACGGGAGGGCCGACAGATACGCAGTATTTT. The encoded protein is CASTPGTGGPTDTQYF.

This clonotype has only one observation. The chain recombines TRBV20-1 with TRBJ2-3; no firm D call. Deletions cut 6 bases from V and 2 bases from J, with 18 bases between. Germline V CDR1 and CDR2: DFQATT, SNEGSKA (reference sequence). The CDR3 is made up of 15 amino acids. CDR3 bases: TGCAGTGCCAGCAGCCCAATCGCGGTCACAGATACGCAGTATTTT. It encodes CSASSPIAVTDTQYF.

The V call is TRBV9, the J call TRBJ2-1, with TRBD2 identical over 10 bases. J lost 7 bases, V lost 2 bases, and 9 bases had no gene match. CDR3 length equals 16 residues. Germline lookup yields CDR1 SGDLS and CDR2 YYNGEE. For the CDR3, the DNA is TGTGCCAGCAGCGTTCGCGAACTAGCGGGGTTTAATGAGCAGTTCTTC. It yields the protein CASSVRELAGFNEQFF.

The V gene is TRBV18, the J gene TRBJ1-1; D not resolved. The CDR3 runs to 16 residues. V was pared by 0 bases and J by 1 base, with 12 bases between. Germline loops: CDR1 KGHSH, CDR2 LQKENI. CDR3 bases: TGTGCCAGCTCACCACCTTACCAGGCGACGAACACTGAAGCTTTCTTT. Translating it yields CASSPPYQATNTEAFF.

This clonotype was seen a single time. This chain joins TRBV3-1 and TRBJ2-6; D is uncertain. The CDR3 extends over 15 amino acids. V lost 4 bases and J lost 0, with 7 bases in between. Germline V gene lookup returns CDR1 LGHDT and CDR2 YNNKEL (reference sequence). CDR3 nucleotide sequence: TGTGCCAGCAGCCGGGGAAACTCTGGGGCCAACGTCCTGACTTTC. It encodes CASSRGNSGANVLTF.

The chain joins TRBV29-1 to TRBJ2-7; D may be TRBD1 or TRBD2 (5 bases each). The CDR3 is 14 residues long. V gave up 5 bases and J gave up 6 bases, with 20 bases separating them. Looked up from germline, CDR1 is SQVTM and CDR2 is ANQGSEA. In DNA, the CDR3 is TGCAGCGTTCAATCTAGCTGGGGGAACGCCGAGCAGTACTTC. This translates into CSVQSSWGNAEQYF.

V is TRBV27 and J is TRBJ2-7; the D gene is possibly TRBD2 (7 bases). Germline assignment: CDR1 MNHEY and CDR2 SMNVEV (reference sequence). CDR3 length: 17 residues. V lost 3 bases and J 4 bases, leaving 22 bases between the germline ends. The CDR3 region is CASSLSFVGRGIYEQYF. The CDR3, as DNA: TGTGCCAGCAGTTTGTCTTTCGTGGGGAGGGGGATATACGAGCAGTACTTC.

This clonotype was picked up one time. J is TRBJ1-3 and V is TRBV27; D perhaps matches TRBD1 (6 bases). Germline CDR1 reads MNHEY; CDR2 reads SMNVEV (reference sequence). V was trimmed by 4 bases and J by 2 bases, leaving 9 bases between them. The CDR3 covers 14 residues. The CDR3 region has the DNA TGTGCCAGCAGTTCCAGGGGTACTGGAAACACCATATATTTT. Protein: CASSSRGTGNTIYF.

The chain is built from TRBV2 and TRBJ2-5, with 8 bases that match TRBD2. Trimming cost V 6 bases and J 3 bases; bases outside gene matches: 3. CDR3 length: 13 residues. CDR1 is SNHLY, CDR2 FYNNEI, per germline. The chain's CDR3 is CASSKAGEETQYF. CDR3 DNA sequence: TGTGCCAGCAGCAAAGCGGGGGAAGAGACCCAGTACTTC. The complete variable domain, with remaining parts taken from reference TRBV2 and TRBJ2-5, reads EPEVTQTPSHQVTQMGQEVILRCVPISNHLYFYWYRQILGQKVEFLVSFYNNEISEKSEIFDDQFSVERPDGSNFTLKIRSTKLEDSAMYFCASSKAGEETQYFGPGTRLLVL.

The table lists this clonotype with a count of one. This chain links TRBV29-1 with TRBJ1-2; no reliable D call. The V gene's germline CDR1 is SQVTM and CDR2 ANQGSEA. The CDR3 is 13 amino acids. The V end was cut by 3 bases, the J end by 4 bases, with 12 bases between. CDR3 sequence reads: CSVEAEVGYGYTF. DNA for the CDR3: TGCAGCGTTGAGGCGGAGGTGGGCTATGGCTACACCTTC.

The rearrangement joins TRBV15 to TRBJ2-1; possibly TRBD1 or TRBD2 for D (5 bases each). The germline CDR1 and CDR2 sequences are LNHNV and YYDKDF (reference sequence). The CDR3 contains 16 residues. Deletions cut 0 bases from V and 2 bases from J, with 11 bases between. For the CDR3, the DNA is TGTGCCACCAGCAGAGATTGGGGGACGACCTACAATGAGCAGTTCTTC. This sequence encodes CATSRDWGTTYNEQFF.

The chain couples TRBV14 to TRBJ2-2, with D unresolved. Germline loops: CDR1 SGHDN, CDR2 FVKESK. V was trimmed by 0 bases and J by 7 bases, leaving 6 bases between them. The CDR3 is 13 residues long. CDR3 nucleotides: TGTGCCAGCAGCCAAGATCTTGTCGGGGAGCTGTTTTTT. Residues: CASSQDLVGELFF.

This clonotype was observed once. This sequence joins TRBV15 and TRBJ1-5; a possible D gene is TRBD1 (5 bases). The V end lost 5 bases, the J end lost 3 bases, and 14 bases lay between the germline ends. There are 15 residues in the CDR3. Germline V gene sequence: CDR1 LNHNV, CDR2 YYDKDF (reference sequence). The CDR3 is CATSPRGLINQPQHF. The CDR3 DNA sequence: TGTGCCACCAGCCCCCGGGGACTGATCAATCAGCCCCAGCATTTT. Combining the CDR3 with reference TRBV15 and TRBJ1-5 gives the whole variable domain DAMVIQNPRYQVTQFGKPVTLSCSQTLNHNVMYWYQQKSSQAPKLLFHYYDKDFNNEADTPDNFQSRRPNTSFCFLDIRSPGLGDTAMYLCATSPRGLINQPQHFGDGTRLSIL.

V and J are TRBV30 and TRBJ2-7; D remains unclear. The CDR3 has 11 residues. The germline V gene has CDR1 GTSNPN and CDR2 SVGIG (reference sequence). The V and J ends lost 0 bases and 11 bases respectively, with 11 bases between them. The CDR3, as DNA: TGTGCCTGGAGTGTATACGGGCCAGAGTACTTC. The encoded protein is CAWSVYGPEYF.

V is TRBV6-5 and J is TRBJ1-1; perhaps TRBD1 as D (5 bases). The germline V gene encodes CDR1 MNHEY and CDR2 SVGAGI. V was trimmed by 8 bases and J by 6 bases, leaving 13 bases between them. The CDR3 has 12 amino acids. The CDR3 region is CASGRMGAEAFF. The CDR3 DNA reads TGTGCCAGCGGACGAATGGGGGCTGAAGCTTTCTTT.

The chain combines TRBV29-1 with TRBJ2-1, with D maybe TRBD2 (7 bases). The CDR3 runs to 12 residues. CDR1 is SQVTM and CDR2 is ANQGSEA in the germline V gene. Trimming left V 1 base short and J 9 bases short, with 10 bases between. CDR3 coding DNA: TGCAGCGTTGAAGTAAGGGGGGGTGAGCAGTTCTTC. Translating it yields CSVEVRGGEQFF.

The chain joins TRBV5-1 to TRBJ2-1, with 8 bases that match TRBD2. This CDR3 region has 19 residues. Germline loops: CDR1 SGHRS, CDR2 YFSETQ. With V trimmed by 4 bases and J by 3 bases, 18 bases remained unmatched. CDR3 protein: CASSPRFQTGGDYYNEQFF. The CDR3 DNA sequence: TGCGCCAGCAGCCCCCGCTTCCAAACGGGAGGGGACTACTACAATGAGCAGTTCTTC. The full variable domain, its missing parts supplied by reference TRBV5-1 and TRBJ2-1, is KAGVTQTPRYLIKTRGQQVTLSCSPISGHRSVSWYQQTPGQGLQFLFEYFSETQRNKGNFPGRFSGRQFSNSRSEMNVSTLELGDSALYLCASSPRFQTGGDYYNEQFFGPGTRLTVL.

Written as DNA, the CDR3 is TGTGCCAGCAGACCAGACAGGATCACCTCAAACACCATATATTTT. Its translation: CASRPDRITSNTIYF. This chain links TRBV12-3 or TRBV12-4 with TRBJ1-3; D possibly corresponds to TRBD1 (6 bases). The CDR3 sequence is 15 residues long. V lost 6 bases and J lost 6, with 18 bases in between.

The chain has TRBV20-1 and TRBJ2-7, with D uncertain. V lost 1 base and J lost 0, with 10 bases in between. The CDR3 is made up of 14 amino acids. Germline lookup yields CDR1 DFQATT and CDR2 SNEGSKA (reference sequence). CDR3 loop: CSARGSRSSYEQYF. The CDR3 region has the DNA TGCAGTGCTAGAGGGTCCCGTAGCTCCTACGAGCAGTACTTC.

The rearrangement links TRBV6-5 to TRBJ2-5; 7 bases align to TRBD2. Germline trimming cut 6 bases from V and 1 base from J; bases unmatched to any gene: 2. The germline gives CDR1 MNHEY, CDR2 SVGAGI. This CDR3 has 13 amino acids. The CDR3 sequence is CASSWTSQETQYF. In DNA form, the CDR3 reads TGTGCCAGCAGCTGGACTAGCCAAGAGACCCAGTACTTC.

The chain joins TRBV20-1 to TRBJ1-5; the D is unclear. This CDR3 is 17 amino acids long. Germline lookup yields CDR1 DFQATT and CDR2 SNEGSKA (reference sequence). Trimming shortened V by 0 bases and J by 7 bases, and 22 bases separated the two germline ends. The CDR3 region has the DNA TGCAGTGCTAGAGATTCGTCTGGGAACACGCTGGGGCAGCCCCAGCATTTT. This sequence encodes CSARDSSGNTLGQPQHF.

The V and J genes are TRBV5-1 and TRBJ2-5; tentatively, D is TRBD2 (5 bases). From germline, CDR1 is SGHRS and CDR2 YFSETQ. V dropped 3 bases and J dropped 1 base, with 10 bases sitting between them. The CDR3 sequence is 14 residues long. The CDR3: CASSSGGIQETQYF. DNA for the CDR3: TGCGCCAGCAGCTCCGGAGGCATCCAAGAGACCCAGTACTTC. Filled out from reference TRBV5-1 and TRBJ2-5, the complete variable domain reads KAGVTQTPRYLIKTRGQQVTLSCSPISGHRSVSWYQQTPGQGLQFLFEYFSETQRNKGNFPGRFSGRQFSNSRSEMNVSTLELGDSALYLCASSSGGIQETQYFGPGTRLLVL.

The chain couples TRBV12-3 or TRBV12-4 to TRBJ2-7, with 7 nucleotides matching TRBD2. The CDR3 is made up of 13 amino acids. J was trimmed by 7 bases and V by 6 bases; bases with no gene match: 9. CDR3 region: CASSASGPWEQYF. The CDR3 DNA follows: TGTGCCAGCAGCGCTAGCGGTCCCTGGGAGCAGTACTTC.

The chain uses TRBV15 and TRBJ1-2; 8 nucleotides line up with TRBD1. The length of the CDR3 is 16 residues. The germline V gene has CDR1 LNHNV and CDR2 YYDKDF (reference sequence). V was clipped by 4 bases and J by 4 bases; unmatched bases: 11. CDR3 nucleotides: TGTGCCACCAGCAAAGAATCAGGGGGCGGAAGCTATGGCTACACCTTC. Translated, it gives CATSKESGGGSYGYTF. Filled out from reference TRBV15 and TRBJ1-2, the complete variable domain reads DAMVIQNPRYQVTQFGKPVTLSCSQTLNHNVMYWYQQKSSQAPKLLFHYYDKDFNNEADTPDNFQSRRPNTSFCFLDIRSPGLGDTAMYLCATSKESGGGSYGYTFGSGTRLTVV.

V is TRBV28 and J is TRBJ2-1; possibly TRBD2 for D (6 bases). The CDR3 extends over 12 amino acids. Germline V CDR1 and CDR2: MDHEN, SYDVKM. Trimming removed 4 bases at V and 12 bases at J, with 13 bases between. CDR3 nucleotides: TGTGCCAGCAGTTCACAGCGGGTTGTGCAGTTCTTC. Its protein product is CASSSQRVVQFF.